This TCR beta chain is drawn from a study of cytomegalovirus exposure and HLA in healthy donors (dated by TCRdb to the late 2010s). Background for the entire study: An earlier analysis of 587 of the donors reported approximately 260 Gb of sequence data and 100 million to 120 million unique TCR beta sequences obtained from 180 million or so T cells. An early release that covered around 590 HLA-typed donors contained around 330 gigabases of sequencing data and about 93 million unique TCR sequences. The genetic ancestry cluster associated with self-reported Caucasian donors included 70% to 85% of the 398 genotyped donors. The study was designed to test whether signatures of past pathogen exposure could be identified by cataloging public T cell receptors. Using immunosequencing, the study profiled T cell repertoires from about 650 subjects and related those repertoires to cytomegalovirus serostatus. Besides the first cohort of hundreds of subjects, a separate validation cohort made up of over a hundred different subjects was used. High-throughput TCR immunosequencing, statistical association of individual TCRs with disease status, and machine learning were combined to predict cytomegalovirus infection status. In a later analysis, previously published TCR beta repertoires from hundreds of donors were re-analyzed and high-resolution HLA genotyping was added so that TCR occurrence patterns could be studied. In the later analysis, no new phenotypic data were used to find candidate immune exposures; instead, reliance was placed on TCR beta sequences and their occurrence across donors. An earlier analysis of some 500 of the donors used high-throughput TCR beta sequencing to judge whether each TCR beta V gene segment behaved as functional or pseudogenic. Donor age, sex, ethnicity and CMV serostatus were compiled together with the repertoire data. In a later genetic analysis, genome-wide SNP genotypes for about 55% of the roughly 700 donors were used, and that subset was treated as a discovery cohort. All discovery cohort repertoires had been generated on a single sequencing platform. Class I and class II HLA loci were covered by the typing at four-digit resolution. The number of typed donors differed by locus: 629-630 for A, B, C, DRB1 and DQB1; 500 to 550 for DQA1; 606 for DPA1; and around 450 for DPB1. About five DR-DQ haplotypes were treated as single units for association and clustering because of strong linkage in the cohort. Among some 400 genotyped donors of the cohort, an average of approximately 200,000 unique TCR beta nucleotide sequences was sequenced per donor, of which roughly 17% were non-productive. General conclusions and limits of the study: Some IMGT-functional V segments, including TRBV6-2 and TRBV6-3, could not be distinguished by the 87-base-pair reads and were therefore excluded. CMV serostatus was the only immune exposure information available for the cohort. When HLA alleles, especially DR and DQ, strongly co-occurred, TCR associations were difficult to assign to individual alleles. In an earlier analysis of approximately 590 of the donors, most TCR beta V segments were observed in productive rearrangements about 90% or about 30% of the time, broadly matching IMGT annotations. In the study, 150 to 200 TCR beta chains were listed as associated with cytomegalovirus. A later genetic analysis reported fewer N-insertions in productive TCRs among donors in an Asian-associated ancestry cluster than the roughly 620-donor mean. Roughly uniform sequencing depth across donors was assumed in presence/absence analyses, although this assumption may not hold. V-gene and J-gene trimming of TCR beta chains was associated with a missense DCLRE1C variant in a later genetic analysis, and the association was replicated in an independent cohort. Because HLA typing was missing for some donors at each locus, association tests included only the typed subset. A later analysis found that HLA-associated TCR beta chains were more clonally expanded and had lower generation probabilities than equally common non-associated chains. According to the authors, the approach could potentially be generalized to other disease states and immunological phenotypes. Linkage disequilibrium might explain the correlated functional status among segregating V segments, but an unknown experimental factor could not be ruled out. A later analysis found that most CMV-associated TCR beta chains appeared HLA-restricted, with HLA associations seemingly driven largely by CMV exposure. In vitro tests confirmed that a few of the cytomegalovirus-associated TCR beta chains recognize cytomegalovirus antigens. At a false discovery rate of 0.05, a later analysis linked 16,951 TCR beta sequences to specific HLA alleles. Cytomegalovirus status was reported to be diagnosed by the classifier with high specificity and sensitivity in both the original and validation cohorts. A group of highly shared sequence variants was considered likely to be a technical artifact of the sequencing pipeline. In a later analysis, the rate of TCR association differed among HLA loci, with DRB1 alleles having the most associated TCRs and HLA-C alleles having the fewest. Across donors, most TCR sequences were observed very rarely, whereas some public TCRs were present in many individuals. This cohort had only TCR beta chains sequenced, and the lack of alpha or paired-chain data limited which features could be detected. Because counts were too low, about 15 rarely observed V segments, including chromosome 9 orphons, were left out of the earlier analysis of some 600 of the donors. A further reported finding was that TCR beta sequences accurately predicted the HLA-A and HLA-B alleles for most subjects in the first cohort. According to a later analysis, parvovirus B19, influenza, CMV and Epstein-Barr virus appeared linked to several top co-occurrence clusters.

The cohort was made up of approximately 670 healthy bone marrow donors. At the time of sampling, all cohort members were nominally healthy, though unrecorded immune exposures were likely present. The donor was CMV seropositive and was included in the group of 289 seropositive cohort members. A peripheral blood sample was collected from each donor, and TCR beta sequencing was performed on peripheral blood mononuclear cells. The Qiagen DNeasy Blood Extraction Kit was used to extract genomic DNA from the blood cell samples. Points on this clone: There is no known antigen for this receptor.

V and J are truncated by 1 base and 1 base respectively, leaving an intervening sequence of 7 bases. The germline V gene gives CDR1 as SNHLY and CDR2 as FYNNEI. The CDR3 measures 15 amino acids from cysteine to phenylalanine. The kept DNA is CDR3 alone, 45 bases in frame from the first base. Libraries were built with the immunoSEQ multiplex PCR assay. For the multiplex PCR, a mixture combining 60 forward primers for TCR Vbeta segments and 13 reverse primers for TCR Jbeta segments was used. Amplification of the CDR3 region of rearranged TCR beta genes was performed with a multiplex PCR assay on genomic DNA. On the Illumina HiSeq System, the amplified TCR beta libraries were sequenced as 87-base-pair reads. In the original analysis: In a later analysis, tens of millions of unique TCR beta chains were counted across the roughly 700 repertoires, and roughly 11 million of these chains were shared by at least two donors. Raw reads were error-corrected and collapsed into unique sequences with a nearest-neighbor algorithm that merged closely related sequences to remove PCR and sequencing errors. To assign V, D and J gene segments, CDR3 sequences were aligned to IMGT reference sequences. Each retained sequence needed at least a six-nucleotide match to both a V gene segment and a J gene segment. Rearrangements were called productive when the CDR3 lacked stop codons and stayed in frame with V and J; all others were non-productive. Following IMGT convention, CDR3 was defined as the stretch from the second conserved V-encoded cysteine to the conserved J-encoded phenylalanine. The earlier analysis of fewer than 700 of the donors excluded sequences that lacked an unambiguous match to a single V gene segment. In an earlier analysis of 450 to 750 of the donors, a V segment was called functional when productive rearrangements were above 56.7%, and segregating when the standard deviation between donors exceeded 5%. A statistical classification framework was developed to diagnose cytomegalovirus status using the catalog of TCR beta chain sequences. A later analysis assigned V and J genes by comparing TCR nucleotide sequences with IMGT/GENE-DB human TR gene sequences. Using the TCRdist pipeline, a later analysis assigned CDR3 sequences along with most-parsimonious VDJ recombination scenarios. A later analysis defined each TCR beta chain by its CDR3 amino acid sequence plus V-gene family, and excluded reads lacking a unique V-gene family. In a later analysis, a few hundred highly shared, low-generation-probability nucleotide sequences were removed to address suspected cross-contamination and a sequencing artifact. In a later analysis, a clonal expansion index for each public chain was calculated from normalized within-repertoire ranks of inferred template counts. In a later analysis, generation probabilities were computed with a VDJ recombination model fitted to out-of-frame rearrangements, and the resulting probabilities were checked against IGoR. Hypergeometric tests were used in a later analysis to score TCR-TCR, TCR-HLA and TCR-CMV co-occurrence, with a repertoire-size bias correction applied to the TCR pairs. In a later analysis, false discovery rates were estimated by permuting HLA or CMV assignments 20 times. In a later analysis, co-occurring TCRs were grouped with DBSCAN, and TCRdist sequence similarity was added when clustering was performed within HLA-allele-positive subsets. Repertoires with fewer than 30,000 or more than 120,000 public chains were left out of co-occurrence clustering, as were four to six repertoires with anomalous nucleotide sharing. In TCRdb, the immuneACCESS table is reduced to in-frame sequences with V and J assigned. These tables do not hold every clone; where another copy was compared, an unresolved V gene accounts for under half, and the others remain unexplained. V and J calls and clone size follow that table, whereas D and trimming were derived from the DNA. This sample's table lists fewer than 100,000 clones. 3.5% to 4% of the sample goes to the ten largest clones.

The receptor chain draws on TRBV2 and TRBJ2-2; 5 matching bases give a weak D call of TRBD2. This clonotype was obtained from a man younger than 30 in good health and CMV-seropositive. Source material: PBMCs. The CDR3 protein: CASSEVRGNTGELFF. In nucleotide form, the sequence is TGTGCCAGCAGTGAAGTCCGGGGGAACACCGGGGAGCTGTTTTTT.